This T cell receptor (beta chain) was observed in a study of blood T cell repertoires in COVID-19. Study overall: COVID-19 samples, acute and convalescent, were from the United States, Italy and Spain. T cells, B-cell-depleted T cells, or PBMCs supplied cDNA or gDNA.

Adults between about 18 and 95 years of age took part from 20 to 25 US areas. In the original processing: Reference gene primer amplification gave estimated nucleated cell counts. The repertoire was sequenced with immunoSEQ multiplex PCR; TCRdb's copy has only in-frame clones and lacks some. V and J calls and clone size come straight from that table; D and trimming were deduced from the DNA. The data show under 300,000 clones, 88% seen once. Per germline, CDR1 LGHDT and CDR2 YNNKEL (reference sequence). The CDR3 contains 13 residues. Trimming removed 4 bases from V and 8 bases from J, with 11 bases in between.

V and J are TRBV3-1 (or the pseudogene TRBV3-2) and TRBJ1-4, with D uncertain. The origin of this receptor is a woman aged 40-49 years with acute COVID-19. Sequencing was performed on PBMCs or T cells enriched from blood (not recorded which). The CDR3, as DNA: TGTGCCAGCAGCCGATCTCGGCGGGAAAAACTGTTTTTT. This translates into CASSRSRREKLFF.